This section outlines one TCR beta chain sequence together with its context. In the original analysis: Reference gene primer amplification gave estimated nucleated cell counts. The protocol was immunoSEQ multiplex PCR, while the TCRdb copy is restricted to in-frame clones and leaves out a portion. That table is the source of V, J and clone size, and D and trimming were worked out from the DNA. The sample records about 200,000 clones, roughly 80% being singletons. The V gene lost 5 bases and the J gene lost 7 bases, with 14 bases spanning the gap. Germline CDR1 and CDR2: KGHDR and SFDVKD. This CDR3 is built from 13 residues. This entry is derived from a study of blood T cell repertoires in COVID-19. At the level of the study: There were acute and convalescent COVID-19 samples, and they came from the United States, Italy and Spain.

Input material: peripheral blood. The receptor was isolated from a woman aged 35 to 49 with active or convalescent COVID-19. V gene TRBV24-1 combines with J gene TRBJ2-7; tentatively, D is TRBD2 (5 bases). The CDR3 sequence: CATSGSSSREQYF. The CDR3 DNA reads TGTGCCACCAGTGGGTCTAGCTCGCGGGAGCAGTACTTC.